This record concerns one TCR beta chain sequence. This clone's antigen is unknown. Base qualities are missing; no much larger clone stands one base away. V was cut back by 5 bases and J by 0 bases, leaving a gap of 18 bases between them. From the cysteine through the phenylalanine, the CDR3 covers 16 amino acids. Only CDR3 DNA is held: 48 bases, read in frame from base 1. The germline V gene supplies CDR1 SGHTS and CDR2 YDEGEE. This sample was taken from a study of blood T cell repertoires in COVID-19 (TCRdb year 2020). The study in broad terms: Collaborator samples came from the United States, Italy and Spain and covered acute and convalescent phases of COVID-19. Subjects who had been exposed to COVID-19, were actively infected with it, or had recovered from it provided the deeply sampled blood TCRbeta repertoires that made up the dataset. Samples came from the ongoing ImmuneRACE study (first 160 participants) plus 1,254 subjects from 6 global collaborators. The repertoires were released in a freely available public database intended as a resource for research on the immune response to SARS-CoV-2. The prospective study material was composed of cDNA or gDNA derived from T cells, B-cell-depleted T cells, or PBMCs. Where available, HLA class I and class II types were obtained from metadata supplied by the sample provider rather than from assay-based typing. The sample metadata nearly always contained a de-identified subject ID, COVID-19 status, age in years and sex. Study-wide findings and limitations: The quantity of clinical and demographic metadata differed by source and by participant and was supplied without curation.

TCRbeta CDR3 regions were amplified from genomic DNA by means of the immunoSEQ Assay, a bias-controlled multiplex PCR. In the original analysis: Nucleated cell counts per sample were estimated from amplification of reference gene primers within the assay. To quantify the absolute abundance of each unique TCRbeta CDR3 rearrangement, sequence reads were collapsed and filtered. Productive Simpson clonality was computed per sample as the square root of Simpson's diversity index over productive rearrangements. Drawn from immuneACCESS, this table holds only the in-frame rearrangements with V and J called that TCRdb kept. Clones are partly lost; checked studies trace under half to an unresolved V gene and leave the rest unexplained. From that table come the V and J calls and clone size; the DNA was used to work out D and trimming. The sample table contains about 36,000 clones; only one count was recorded for nearly 90% of them. The ten top clones hold 2% to 2.5% of the sample.

Each collaborating institution followed its own protocols to collect whole blood in K2EDTA tubes. For TCRbeta analysis, collaborators shipped samples as frozen whole blood, isolated PBMCs, or DNA extracted from either of those sample types. The material sequenced was peripheral blood. The chain uses TRBV5-8 and TRBJ2-7; the D gene is perhaps TRBD2, from 6 matching bases. This TCR was recovered from a human donor in a cohort sampled during active COVID-19. The DNA sequence is given as TGTGCCAGCAGGCTGAGTCGGGGGAGAAGCTCCTACGAGCAGTACTTC. This yields the protein CASRLSRGRSSYEQYF.